These 27 T cell receptor beta chains were all obtained from the same sample, sequenced in a study of T cell responses to AZD1222 COVID-19 vaccine. This table comes from immunoSEQ multiplex PCR, and its TCRdb copy is limited to in-frame clones, with some not included. The sample shows around 100,000 clones, roughly 89% of them seen only once. Material: peripheral blood, obtained on day 0 of AZD1222 vaccination. The receptors here all came from an adult in good health.

This clone was detected once. The genes are TRBV7-2 and TRBJ2-7, with D tentatively TRBD1 (5 bases). Germline CDR1 and CDR2: SGHTA and FQGNSA. This CDR3 contains 13 residues. V lost 5 bases and J 3 bases, leaving 11 bases between the germline ends. CDR3 sequence (DNA): TGTGCCAGCAGCGTGCAGGGCGGCTACGAGCAGTACTTC. This codes for CASSVQGGYEQYF.

This chain joins TRBV19 and TRBJ2-7; 11 bases match TRBD1. The V gene end was trimmed by 6 bases and the J gene end by 5 bases; junction bases not matched to a gene: 9. Germline V gene data show CDR1 as LNHDA and CDR2 as SQIVND (reference sequence). CDR3 length: 15 residues. CDR3 coding DNA: TGTGCCAGTAGGGGTACCGGGACAGGGGGACACGAGCAGTACTTC. This gives the protein CASRGTGTGGHEQYF.

The chain combines TRBV4-3 with TRBJ2-5; possibly TRBD1 or TRBD2 for D (5 bases each). V lost 4 bases and J lost 5, with 11 bases in between. Germline CDR1 and CDR2: LGHNA and YSLEER. This CDR3 comprises 13 residues. The DNA for the CDR3 is TGCGCCAGCAGCCGAGGGGAAGGGGAGACCCAGTACTTC. As protein: CASSRGEGETQYF.

The V gene is TRBV27, the J gene TRBJ2-6; D gene unclear. This CDR3 is 16 amino acids long. V was cut by 6 bases and J by 2 bases, with 14 bases left in between. Germline V gives CDR1 MNHEY, CDR2 SMNVEV (reference sequence). CDR3 in amino acids: CASSVGAVPGANVLTF. CDR3 nucleotides: TGTGCCAGCAGCGTAGGCGCGGTCCCTGGGGCCAACGTCCTGACTTTC.

The chain links TRBV6-5 to TRBJ2-3; D call uncertain. The CDR3 contains 11 residues. The V gene's germline CDR1 is MNHEY and CDR2 SVGAGI. Trimming shortened V by 4 bases and J by 5 bases, and 4 bases separated the two germline ends. The CDR3 nucleotides read TGTGCCAGCAGTTCTATAGATACGCAGTATTTT. As protein: CASSSIDTQYF.

The table lists this clone with a few counts. The chain is built from TRBV6-5 and TRBJ1-2, with D possibly being TRBD1 (5 bases). The V and J ends lost 7 bases and 2 bases respectively, with 14 bases between them. CDR1 and CDR2 (germline): MNHEY, SVGAGI. This CDR3 spans 14 amino acids. Here the CDR3 reads CASKPGLSNYGYTF. CDR3 in DNA: TGTGCCAGCAAGCCGGGACTGTCGAACTATGGCTACACCTTC.

The CDR3 DNA reads TGCGCCAGCAGCCAAATGGGGAACACTGAAGCTTTCTTT. This codes for CASSQMGNTEAFF. The chain has TRBV5-1 and TRBJ1-1; unclear D gene. The ends were cut back, 4 bases at V and 1 base at J, with 8 bases in the middle. Germline CDR1 and CDR2: SGHRS and YFSETQ. The CDR3 is 13 residues long. Drawing the rest from reference TRBV5-1 and TRBJ1-1, the complete variable domain is KAGVTQTPRYLIKTRGQQVTLSCSPISGHRSVSWYQQTPGQGLQFLFEYFSETQRNKGNFPGRFSGRQFSNSRSEMNVSTLELGDSALYLCASSQMGNTEAFFGQGTRLTVV.

V is TRBV27 and J is TRBJ2-3, with 7 bases fitting TRBD2. Germline values: CDR1 MNHEY, CDR2 SMNVEV (reference sequence). The CDR3 extends over 14 amino acids. J gave up 2 bases and V 4 bases, and 3 bases lay outside the gene matches. CDR3 in amino acids: CASSSREFTDTQYF. In nucleotides, the CDR3 is TGTGCCAGCAGTTCGCGGGAGTTCACAGATACGCAGTATTTT.

The genes are TRBV2 and TRBJ1-1; D is ambiguous. Trimming took off 6 bases at V and 11 bases at J, with 13 bases between the two ends. The CDR3 runs to 11 residues. Germline V lookup: CDR1 SNHLY, CDR2 FYNNEI. CDR3 nucleotide sequence: TGTGCCAGCAGACAGCTACACGCGGCTTTCTTT. It is translated as CASRQLHAAFF.

This clone has a handful of counts. V is TRBV6-4 and J is TRBJ1-2; TRBD1 might be the D (5 bases). The CDR3 contains 15 residues. The germline CDR1 and CDR2 sequences are MRHNA and SNTAGT. Trimming shortened V by 3 bases and J by 2 bases, and 13 bases separated the two germline ends. CDR3 DNA: TGTGCCAGCAGTGAGTCAGTGGGGACCAACTATGGCTACACCTTC. It specifies CASSESVGTNYGYTF.

The V call is TRBV7-3, the J call TRBJ1-1, with 10 bases aligning to TRBD1. Germline trimming cut 1 base from V and 5 bases from J; bases unmatched to any gene: 7. The CDR3 has 16 amino acids. The germline V gene has CDR1 SGHTA and CDR2 FQGTGA. The CDR3 DNA reads TGTGCCAGCAGCTTAAGTGGGACAGGGGTTCAAACTGAAGCTTTCTTT. Its protein is CASSLSGTGVQTEAFF.

The chain joins TRBV9 to TRBJ2-3; D remains unclear. CDR3 length: 12 amino acids. Trimming stripped 0 bases from V and 8 bases from J, with 7 bases between. The V gene's germline CDR1 is SGDLS and CDR2 YYNGEE. As DNA, the CDR3 is TGTGCCAGCAGCGTAGGAGTAGGTACGCAGTATTTT. It codes for CASSVGVGTQYF.

Regarding this clone: The DNA is omitted, as the CDR3 cannot be located on it reliably, and the CDR3 follows TCRdb's listing. This chain joins TRBV29-1 and TRBJ2-1. From germline, CDR1 is SQVTM and CDR2 ANQGSEA. Ends included, the CDR3 has 14 residues. The CDR3 spells CSVEVLAVGNEQFF.

This clone is a singleton in its sample. CDR3 sequence (DNA): TGCAGTGCACCCACGGGATACGAGCAGTACTTC. This gives the protein CSAPTGYEQYF. V usage is TRBV20-1 and J usage is TRBJ2-7; D may be TRBD2 (5 bases). V was shortened by 6 bases and J by 4 bases, with 10 bases between the two germline ends. Germline V lookup: CDR1 DFQATT, CDR2 SNEGSKA (reference sequence). The CDR3 contains 11 residues.

The chain has TRBV3-1 (or the pseudogene TRBV3-2) and TRBJ2-6; D unresolved. Deletions cut 2 bases from V and 4 bases from J, with 6 bases between. Looked up from germline, CDR1 is LGHDT and CDR2 is YNNKEL (reference sequence). The CDR3 extends over 14 amino acids. CDR3 amino acids: CASSQPVGANVLTF. CDR3 DNA sequence: TGTGCCAGCAGCCAACCTGTGGGGGCCAACGTCCTGACTTTC.

This rearrangement joins TRBV7-6 to TRBJ1-2, with D hard to call. Trimming took 1 base from V and 0 from J, leaving 3 bases between them. The CDR3 extends over 13 amino acids. Germline-derived CDR1 and CDR2 are SGHVS and FNYEAQ. The CDR3, as DNA: TGTGCCAGCAGCTTAGGAGCTAACTATGGCTACACCTTC. Its protein product is CASSLGANYGYTF.

This sequence joins TRBV7-8 and TRBJ1-1; D is undetermined. Germline V gene data show CDR1 as SGHVS and CDR2 as FQNEAQ. The CDR3 runs 13 residues. Trimming cost V 0 bases and J 1 base, with 3 bases left between them. The CDR3 coding sequence is TGTGCCAGCAGCTTAGCCGGGAACACTGAAGCTTTCTTT. This gives the protein CASSLAGNTEAFF.

The genes are TRBV19 and TRBJ2-2, with 12 bases aligning to TRBD1. Germline CDR1 reads LNHDA; CDR2 reads SQIVND (reference sequence). This CDR3 contains 15 residues. V lost 9 bases to trimming and J lost 5 bases; unmatched junction nucleotides: 7. CDR3 DNA: TGTGCCAGCCGGGGACAGGGGGCGCGAACCGGGGAGCTGTTTTTT. Translation: CASRGQGARTGELFF.

Only one count was recorded for this clone. V gene TRBV7-3 combines with J gene TRBJ2-1, with TRBD2 identical over 9 bases. V shed 3 bases and J 6 bases; nucleotides not matched to a gene: 6. The CDR3 has 15 amino acids. Per the germline V gene, CDR1 is SGHTA and CDR2 is FQGTGA. CDR3 region: CASSFLAGWSNEQFF. The CDR3 DNA follows: TGTGCCAGCAGCTTTCTAGCGGGGTGGTCCAATGAGCAGTTCTTC.

The genes are TRBV9 and TRBJ2-1; D is tentatively TRBD1 or TRBD2 (6 bases each). The V gene's germline CDR1 is SGDLS and CDR2 YYNGEE. The V and J ends lost 3 bases and 4 bases respectively, with 14 bases between them. The CDR3 runs 15 residues. The CDR3 sequence is CASSAAGGGYNEQFF. The CDR3 DNA follows: TGTGCCAGCAGCGCCGCCGGGGGCGGGTACAATGAGCAGTTCTTC.

The chain recombines TRBV12-3 or TRBV12-4 with TRBJ2-5; D is unresolved. V gave up 3 bases and J gave up 10 bases, with 15 bases separating them. This CDR3 is built from 13 residues. In DNA, the CDR3 is TGTGCCAGCAGTTTTGGGCCAGGTTGGGGCCAGTACTTC. This gives the protein CASSFGPGWGQYF.

The chain links TRBV7-8 to TRBJ2-1, with 13 bases fitting TRBD2. The junction had 10 bases not matched to a gene; V was cut back by 4 bases and J by 7 bases. CDR1 and CDR2 (germline): SGHVS, FQNEAQ. The CDR3 is 17 residues long. This CDR3 reads CASSSRELAGGRNEQFF. CDR3 DNA: TGTGCCAGCAGCTCCCGCGAACTAGCGGGGGGGCGTAATGAGCAGTTCTTC.

The chain couples TRBV23-1 to TRBJ1-5; no firm D call. TRBV23-1 is treated as an ORF (open reading frame) with a function not yet certain. The CDR3 consists of 21 residues. V was cut by 0 bases and J by 0 bases, with 24 bases left in between. This CDR3 reads CASSQSPGHRPQEYSNQPQHF. In DNA form, the CDR3 reads TGCGCCAGCAGTCAATCCCCAGGTCACAGACCCCAAGAATATAGCAATCAGCCCCAGCATTTT.

In its sample, this clone was seen a few times. The chain links TRBV6-5 to TRBJ1-1; D ambiguous. Germline-derived CDR1 and CDR2 are MNHEY and SVGAGI. Trimming left V 2 bases short and J 2 bases short, with 12 bases between. The CDR3 extends over 15 amino acids. The DNA of the CDR3 is TGTGCCAGCAGTTACCGGGTAGGGCCTAACACTGAAGCTTTCTTT. Its protein product is CASSYRVGPNTEAFF.

This chain joins TRBV3-1 (or the pseudogene TRBV3-2) and TRBJ1-2, with D perhaps matching TRBD1 (6 bases). This CDR3 spans 12 amino acids. Trimming left V 4 bases short and J 4 bases short, with 7 bases between. In germline, CDR1 is LGHDT, CDR2 YNNKEL (reference sequence). The CDR3 loop reads CASSPGVYGYTF. The CDR3 DNA is TGTGCCAGCAGCCCAGGGGTCTATGGCTACACCTTC.

This chain connects TRBV2 to TRBJ1-5; 7 bases are shared with TRBD1. The CDR3 has 13 amino acids. The germline V gene encodes CDR1 SNHLY and CDR2 FYNNEI. Trimming took 6 bases from V and 6 from J; bases not matched to a gene: 5. The CDR3 DNA sequence: TGTGCCAGCAGAGACAGGGATGGTCAGCCCCAGCATTTT. Encoded protein: CASRDRDGQPQHF.

The chain employs TRBV5-1 and TRBJ1-6; 8 positions match TRBD1. The CDR3 is 14 residues long. The germline V gene encodes CDR1 SGHRS and CDR2 YFSETQ. The trim removed 5 bases at V and 10 bases at J, leaving 8 bases unmatched. CDR3 protein: CASSSGQGYSPLHF. The CDR3 DNA reads TGCGCCAGCAGTTCCGGACAGGGCTACTCACCCCTCCACTTT.